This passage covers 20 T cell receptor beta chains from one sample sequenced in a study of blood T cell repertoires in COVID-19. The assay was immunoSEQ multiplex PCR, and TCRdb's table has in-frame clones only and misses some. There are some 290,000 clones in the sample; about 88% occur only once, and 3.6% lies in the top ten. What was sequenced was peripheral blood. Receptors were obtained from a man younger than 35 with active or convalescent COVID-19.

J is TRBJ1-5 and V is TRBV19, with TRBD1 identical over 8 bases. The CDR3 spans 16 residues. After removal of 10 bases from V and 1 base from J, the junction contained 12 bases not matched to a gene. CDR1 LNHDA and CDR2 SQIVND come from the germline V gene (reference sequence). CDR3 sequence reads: CATMITGGRSNQPQHF. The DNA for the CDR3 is TGTGCCACCATGATAACAGGGGGAAGAAGCAATCAGCCCCAGCATTTT.

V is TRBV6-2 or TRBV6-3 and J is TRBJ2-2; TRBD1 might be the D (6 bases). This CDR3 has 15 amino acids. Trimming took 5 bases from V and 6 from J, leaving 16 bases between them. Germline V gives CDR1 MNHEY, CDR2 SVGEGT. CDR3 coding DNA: TGTGCCAGCAGTCCGCACAAGGGGGTCTCCGGGGAGCTGTTTTTT. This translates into CASSPHKGVSGELFF.

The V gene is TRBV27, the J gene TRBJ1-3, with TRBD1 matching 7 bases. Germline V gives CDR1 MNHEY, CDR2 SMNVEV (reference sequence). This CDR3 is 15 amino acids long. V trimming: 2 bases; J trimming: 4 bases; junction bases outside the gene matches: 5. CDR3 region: CASSLVWDSGNTIYF. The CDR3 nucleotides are TGTGCCAGCAGTTTAGTGTGGGACAGCGGAAACACCATATATTTT.

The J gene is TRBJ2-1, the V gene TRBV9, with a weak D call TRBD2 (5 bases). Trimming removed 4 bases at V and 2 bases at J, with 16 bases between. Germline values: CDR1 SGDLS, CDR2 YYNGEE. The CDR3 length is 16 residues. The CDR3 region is CASSQKGGRTYNEQFF. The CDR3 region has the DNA TGTGCCAGCAGCCAAAAGGGCGGGCGAACCTACAATGAGCAGTTCTTC.

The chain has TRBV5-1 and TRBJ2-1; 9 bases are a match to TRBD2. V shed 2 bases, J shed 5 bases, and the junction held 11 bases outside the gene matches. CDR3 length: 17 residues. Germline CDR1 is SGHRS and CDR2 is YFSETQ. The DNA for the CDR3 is TGCGCCAGCAGCTTCCTAACCGGAGGACTAGCGAACAATGAGCAGTTCTTC. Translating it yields CASSFLTGGLANNEQFF.

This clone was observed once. Here the CDR3 reads CASSHDRGHEQYF. The CDR3, as DNA: TGTGCCAGCAGCCATGACAGGGGACACGAGCAGTACTTC. This rearrangement joins TRBV6-5 to TRBJ2-7, with TRBD1 matching over 8 bases. CDR3 length: 13 amino acids. Losses at the gene ends were 6 bases for V and 5 bases for J; bases not matched to a gene: 6. Germline CDR1 MNHEY, CDR2 SVGAGI.

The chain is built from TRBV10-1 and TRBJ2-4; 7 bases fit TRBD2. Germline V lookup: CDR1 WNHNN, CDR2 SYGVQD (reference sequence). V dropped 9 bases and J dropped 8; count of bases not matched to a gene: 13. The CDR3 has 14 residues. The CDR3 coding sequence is TGCGCCAGTTTTGTCCGGGCGGGGGTTGACATTCAGTACTTC. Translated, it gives CASFVRAGVDIQYF.

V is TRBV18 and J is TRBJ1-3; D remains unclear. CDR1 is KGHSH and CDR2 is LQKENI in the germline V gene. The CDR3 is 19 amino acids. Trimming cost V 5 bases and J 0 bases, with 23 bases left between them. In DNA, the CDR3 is TGTGCCAGCTCAAAGGAACACAAAGGAGGGTCCGGCTCTGGAAACACCATATATTTT. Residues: CASSKEHKGGSGSGNTIYF. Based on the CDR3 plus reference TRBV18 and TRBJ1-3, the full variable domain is NAGVMQNPRHLVRRRGQEARLRCSPMKGHSHVYWYRQLPEEGLKFMVYLQKENIIDESGMPKERFSAEFPKEGPSILRIQQVVRGDSAAYFCASSKEHKGGSGSGNTIYFGEGSWLTVV.

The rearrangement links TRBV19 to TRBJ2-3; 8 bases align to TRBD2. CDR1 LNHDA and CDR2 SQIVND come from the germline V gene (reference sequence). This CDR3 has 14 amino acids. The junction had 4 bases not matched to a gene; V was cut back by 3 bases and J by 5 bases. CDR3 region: CASSMRAGVDTQYF. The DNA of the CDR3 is TGTGCCAGTAGTATGCGAGCGGGGGTAGATACGCAGTATTTT.

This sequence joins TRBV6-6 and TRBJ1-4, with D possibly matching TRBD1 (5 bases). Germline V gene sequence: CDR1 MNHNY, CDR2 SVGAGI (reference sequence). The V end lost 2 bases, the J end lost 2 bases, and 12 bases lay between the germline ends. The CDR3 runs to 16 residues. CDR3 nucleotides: TGTGCCAGCAGTTACAACAAGGGGCACACTAATGAAAAACTGTTTTTT. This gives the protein CASSYNKGHTNEKLFF.

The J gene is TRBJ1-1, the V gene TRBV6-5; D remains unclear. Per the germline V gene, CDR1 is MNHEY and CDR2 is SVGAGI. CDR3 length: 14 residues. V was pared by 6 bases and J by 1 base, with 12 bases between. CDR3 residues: CASRNPTENTEAFF. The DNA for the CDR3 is TGTGCCAGCAGAAACCCTACAGAGAACACTGAAGCTTTCTTT.

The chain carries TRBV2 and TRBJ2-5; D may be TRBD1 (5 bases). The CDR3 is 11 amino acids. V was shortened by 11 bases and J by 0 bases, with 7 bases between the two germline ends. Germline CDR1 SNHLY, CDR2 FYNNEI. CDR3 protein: CAGADQETQYF. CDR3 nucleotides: TGTGCCGGGGCGGACCAAGAGACCCAGTACTTC.

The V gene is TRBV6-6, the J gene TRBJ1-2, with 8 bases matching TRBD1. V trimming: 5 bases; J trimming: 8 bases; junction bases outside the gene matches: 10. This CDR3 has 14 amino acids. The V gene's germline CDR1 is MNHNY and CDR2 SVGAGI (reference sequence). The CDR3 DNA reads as TGTGCCAGCAGTCACGACAGGGGTTCTTGGGGCTACACCTTC. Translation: CASSHDRGSWGYTF.

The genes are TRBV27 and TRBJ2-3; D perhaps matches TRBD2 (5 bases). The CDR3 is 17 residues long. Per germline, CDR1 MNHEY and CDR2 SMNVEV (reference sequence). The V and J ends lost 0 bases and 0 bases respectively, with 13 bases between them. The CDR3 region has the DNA TGTGCCAGCAGTTTATCGCGGACTCCCTATAGCACAGATACGCAGTATTTT. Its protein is CASSLSRTPYSTDTQYF.

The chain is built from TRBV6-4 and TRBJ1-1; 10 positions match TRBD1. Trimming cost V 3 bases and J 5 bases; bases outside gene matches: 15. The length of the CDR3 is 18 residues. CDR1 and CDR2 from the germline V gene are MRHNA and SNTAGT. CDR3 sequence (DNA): TGTGCCAGCAGTGAGGAGGCCTCGAGACAGGGGGCGCGAACTGAAGCTTTCTTT. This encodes CASSEEASRQGARTEAFF.

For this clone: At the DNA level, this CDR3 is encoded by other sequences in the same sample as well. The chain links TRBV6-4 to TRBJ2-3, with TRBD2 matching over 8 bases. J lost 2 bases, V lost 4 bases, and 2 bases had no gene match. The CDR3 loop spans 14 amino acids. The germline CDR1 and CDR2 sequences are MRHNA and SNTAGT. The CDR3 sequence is CASSAGGATDTQYF. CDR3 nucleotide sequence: TGTGCCAGCAGTGCGGGAGGGGCCACAGATACGCAGTATTTT.

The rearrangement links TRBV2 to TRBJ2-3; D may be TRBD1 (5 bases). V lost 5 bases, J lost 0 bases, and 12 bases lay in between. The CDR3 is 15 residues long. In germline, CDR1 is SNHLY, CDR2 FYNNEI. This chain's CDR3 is CASSRQSLSTDTQYF. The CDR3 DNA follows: TGTGCCAGCAGTCGACAGTCTTTGAGCACAGATACGCAGTATTTT.

CDR3 in DNA: TGTGCCACCAGCACCCTGACAGGGGGCGCGAATCAGCCCCAGCATTTT. Translating gives CATSTLTGGANQPQHF. The chain carries TRBV15 and TRBJ1-5; 10 bases align to TRBD1. Per germline, CDR1 LNHNV and CDR2 YYDKDF (reference sequence). CDR3 length: 16 residues. V shed 4 bases and J 4 bases; nucleotides not matched to a gene: 7.

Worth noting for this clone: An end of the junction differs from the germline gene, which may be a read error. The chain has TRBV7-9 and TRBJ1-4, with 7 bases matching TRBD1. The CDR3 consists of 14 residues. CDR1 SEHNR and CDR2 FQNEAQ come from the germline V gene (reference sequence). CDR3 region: CASSLSGGSEKLFF. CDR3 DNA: TGTGCCAGTAGCTTATCAGGGGGAAGTGAAAAACTGTTTTTT.

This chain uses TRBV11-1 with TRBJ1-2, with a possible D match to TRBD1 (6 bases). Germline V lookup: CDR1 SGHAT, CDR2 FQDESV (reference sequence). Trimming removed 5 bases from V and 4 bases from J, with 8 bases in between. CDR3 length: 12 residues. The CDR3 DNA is TGTGCCAGCAGCCAGGGGACCTATGGCTACACCTTC. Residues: CASSQGTYGYTF.